This passage covers 27 T cell receptor beta chains from one sample sequenced in a study of T-cell reconstitution after alpha-beta-depleted transplantation in children. Preparation of the TCRbeta library used unique molecular identifiers. TCRdb processed the PCR reads anew with MiXCR; each CDR3 protein has one entry. The sample carries a few hundred thousand distinct CDR3 sequences, approximately 13% recorded once. The sequencing used PBMCs, mostly from graft donor cells, collected 360 days after TCRalphabeta/CD19-depleted stem cell transplant. These receptors all stem from a male patient between 5 and 17 years old who had a stem cell transplant for acute myeloid leukemia, so the T cells may come from the graft donor.

This clonotype turned up a few times. The chain carries TRBV6-2 or TRBV6-3 and TRBJ2-1; TRBD1 aligns across 9 bases. Germline CDR1 and CDR2: MNHEY and SVGEGT. The CDR3 sequence is 16 residues long. V dropped 2 bases and J dropped 9; count of bases not matched to a gene: 11. The CDR3 coding sequence is TGTGCCAGCAGTTACCCTATGGGGACAGGGATTGTTGAGCAGTTCTTC. Protein: CASSYPMGTGIVEQFF.

With respect to this clonotype: No conserved phenylalanine or tryptophan is present at the end of the CDR3, so a read error is the likely explanation. The chain is built from TRBV19 and TRBJ2-1, with unresolved D. Germline assignment: CDR1 LNHDA and CDR2 SQIVND (reference sequence). The CDR3 runs to 14 residues. The ends were cut back, 0 bases at V and 8 bases at J, with 11 bases in the middle. DNA of the CDR3: TGTGCCAGTAGTATAGATCCCGTCTCCGATGAGCAGTTCGTC. It yields the protein CASSIDPVSDEQFV.

This clonotype was counted only a few times. The chain employs TRBV7-9 and TRBJ2-1; D tentatively reads TRBD1 or TRBD2 (7 bases each). Germline V gene data show CDR1 as SEHNR and CDR2 as FQNEAQ (reference sequence). The CDR3 runs 15 residues. Trimming shortened V by 5 bases and J by 5 bases, and 16 bases separated the two germline ends. The CDR3 reads CASSARQGGDNEQFF. The CDR3 DNA is TGTGCCAGCAGCGCCCGACAGGGAGGGGACAATGAGCAGTTCTTC.

The CDR3 coding sequence is TGTGCCAGCAGCGCCCGACCGGGACTAGCGGGTTCCCCCGCTAATGAGCAGTTCTTC. It is translated as CASSARPGLAGSPANEQFF. The chain recombines TRBV11-1 with TRBJ2-1; 12 nucleotides match TRBD2. Germline CDR1 and CDR2: SGHAT and FQDESV (reference sequence). CDR3 size: 19 residues. V trimming: 5 bases; J trimming: 7 bases; junction bases outside the gene matches: 18.

This clonotype was seen only a few times. J is TRBJ2-1 and V is TRBV5-4; 7 nucleotides line up with TRBD1. The germline V gene has CDR1 SGHNT and CDR2 YYREEE (reference sequence). The length of the CDR3 is 16 residues. Trimming at V came to 4 bases and at J to 7 bases, leaving 14 bases not matched to a gene. CDR3 in amino acids: CASSTPDRLLGNEQFF. The CDR3 DNA is TGTGCCAGCAGCACCCCGGACAGGTTGCTTGGAAATGAGCAGTTCTTC.

This clonotype was observed many times. V is TRBV12-3 or TRBV12-4 and J is TRBJ2-7; 7 bases line up with TRBD1. This CDR3 comprises 15 residues. J lost 1 base, V lost 2 bases, and 5 bases had no gene match. The CDR3 region has the DNA TGTGCCAGCAGTTTAACGGGACAGTCGTCCTACGAGCAGTACTTC. Translation gives CASSLTGQSSYEQYF.

This clonotype was found a few times. The rearrangement links TRBV6-5 to TRBJ2-7, with a tentative D call TRBD2 (6 bases). CDR3 length: 15 residues. Trimming cost V 6 bases and J 4 bases, with 19 bases left between them. Germline values: CDR1 MNHEY, CDR2 SVGAGI. CDR3 sequence: CASRSRLEEIYEQYF. DNA of the CDR3: TGTGCCAGCAGATCCAGACTAGAGGAAATTTACGAGCAGTACTTC.

This clonotype was found a few times. The genes are TRBV27 and TRBJ2-2; 7 nucleotides align to TRBD1. The CDR3 sequence is 15 residues long. With 5 bases clipped from V and 4 bases from J, the junction kept 7 bases outside the gene matches. From germline, CDR1 is MNHEY and CDR2 SMNVEV (reference sequence). The CDR3 sequence is CASSAGTASTGELFF. The CDR3 DNA is TGTGCCAGCAGTGCCGGGACAGCCTCCACCGGGGAGCTGTTTTTT.

There are a few counts of this clonotype. CDR3 sequence reads: CASSDLITRAPTETQYF. DNA of the CDR3: TGTGCCAGCAGTGACCTGATAACCAGGGCACCCACGGAGACCCAGTACTTC. The chain couples TRBV25-1 to TRBJ2-5; possibly TRBD1 for D (5 bases). V lost 3 bases and J lost 5, with 22 bases in between. CDR1 MGHDK and CDR2 SYGVNS come from the germline V gene. This CDR3 comprises 17 residues.

Written as DNA, the CDR3 is TGCAGTGCTACACCGGGACTAGCGGGAGGGAGTGAGCAGTTCTTC. Amino acid sequence: CSATPGLAGGSEQFF. V and J are TRBV20-1 and TRBJ2-1, with 16 bases aligning to TRBD2. This CDR3 has 15 residues. Trimming took 4 bases from V and 9 from J; bases not matched to a gene: 6. The V gene's germline CDR1 is DFQATT and CDR2 SNEGSKA (reference sequence).

V is TRBV20-1 and J is TRBJ2-4; weak D call: TRBD1 (5 bases). Trimming cost V 4 bases and J 8 bases, with 21 bases left between them. This CDR3 region has 15 residues. Per germline, CDR1 DFQATT and CDR2 SNEGSKA (reference sequence). In DNA, the CDR3 is TGCAGTGCTACTAGGGCGTACGCTAAAGGGGACATTCAGTACTTC. Translating gives CSATRAYAKGDIQYF.

The chain combines TRBV15 with TRBJ2-7; perhaps TRBD1 as D (6 bases). CDR1 is LNHNV, CDR2 YYDKDF, per germline (reference sequence). V was clipped by 0 bases and J by 1 base, with 19 bases between them. The CDR3 is 18 residues long. DNA for the CDR3: TGTGCCACCAGCAGAGATCTCTTGGGACATGGAGTGTCCTACGAGCAGTACTTC. Translated: CATSRDLLGHGVSYEQYF.

This clonotype turned up a few times. The chain recombines TRBV7-9 with TRBJ2-1; 10 positions agree with TRBD2. The CDR3 covers 16 residues. Trimming at V came to 2 bases and at J to 5 bases, leaving 6 bases not matched to a gene. Germline CDR1 and CDR2: SEHNR and FQNEAQ (reference sequence). CDR3 sequence (DNA): TGTGCCAGCAGCTTATCCTGGACTAGCGGAAACAATGAGCAGTTCTTC. Amino acid sequence: CASSLSWTSGNNEQFF.

Many counts were recorded for this clonotype. The rearrangement joins TRBV7-2 to TRBJ2-2; TRBD1 is a possible D gene (5 bases). The CDR3 consists of 14 residues. Trimming pared 2 bases from V and 1 base from J, leaving 5 bases between. Germline CDR1 and CDR2: SGHTA and FQGNSA. The CDR3 loop is CASSLTGNTGELFF. The CDR3 region has the DNA TGTGCCAGCAGCTTAACAGGGAACACCGGGGAGCTGTTTTTT.

This clonotype was seen repeatedly, ten times or more. The rearrangement links TRBV12-3 or TRBV12-4 to TRBJ2-7, with D perhaps assigned TRBD1 or TRBD2 (6 bases each). The CDR3 extends over 15 amino acids. V lost 3 bases to trimming and J lost 5 bases, with 17 bases between them. The CDR3 loop reads CASSFEGGGRDEQYF. CDR3 DNA: TGTGCCAGCAGTTTTGAAGGAGGGGGTAGGGACGAGCAGTACTTC.

This clonotype came up a few times. The rearrangement joins TRBV4-3 to TRBJ2-7; maybe TRBD2 (6 bases). CDR1 and CDR2 from the germline V gene are LGHNA and YSLEER. The CDR3 length is 16 residues. Trimming cost V 0 bases and J 0 bases, with 12 bases left between them. CDR3 sequence: CASSQDSGWSSYEQYF. The CDR3 DNA follows: TGCGCCAGCAGCCAAGACAGCGGGTGGAGCTCCTACGAGCAGTACTTC.

This clonotype was picked up a small number of times. This sequence joins TRBV12-3 or TRBV12-4 and TRBJ2-1; D is perhaps TRBD1 (6 bases). This CDR3 contains 17 residues. V was pared by 5 bases and J by 7 bases, with 24 bases between. CDR3 bases: TGTGCCAGCAGTCACAAACACGGGGACATGATAGGAAATGAGCAGTTCTTC. Translating gives CASSHKHGDMIGNEQFF.

The chain joins TRBV24-1 to TRBJ2-5; TRBD2 agrees at 7 bases. Germline V CDR1 and CDR2: KGHDR, SFDVKD. The trim removed 4 bases at V and 3 bases at J, leaving 7 bases unmatched. The CDR3 is 15 residues long. CDR3: CATSDPGGRKETQYF. Here the CDR3 DNA reads TGTGCCACCAGTGACCCGGGAGGCCGAAAAGAGACCCAGTACTTC.

The V gene is TRBV28, the J gene TRBJ2-3, with 8 bases identical to TRBD2. The ends lost 6 bases at V and 6 bases at J; junction bases unmatched: 11. Germline loops: CDR1 MDHEN, CDR2 SYDVKM. This CDR3 has 15 amino acids. CDR3 sequence reads: CASSLLAAQGDTQYF. The CDR3 DNA follows: TGTGCCAGCAGCCTACTAGCGGCCCAAGGGGATACGCAGTATTTT.

With regard to this clonotype: Its ends do not fully match the called genes, so a read error is possible. The rearrangement uses TRBV29-1 and TRBJ2-7, with D uncertain. The CDR3 loop spans 11 amino acids. Per the germline V gene, CDR1 is SQVTM and CDR2 is ANQGSEA. The DNA for the CDR3 is TGCAGCGTCGAAGATAGGTACGAGCAGTACTTC. Protein sequence: CSVEDRYEQYF.

This chain connects TRBV28 to TRBJ2-1, with D possibly matching TRBD1 (6 bases). Germline assignment: CDR1 MDHEN and CDR2 SYDVKM. The V gene lost 6 bases and the J gene lost 10 bases, with 19 bases spanning the gap. This CDR3 is built from 14 residues. CDR3 DNA sequence: TGTGCCAGCAGATCCGGGACACCTTTGCCCGAGCAGTTCTTC. Protein sequence: CASRSGTPLPEQFF.

This clonotype was counted between two and nine times. This chain links TRBV6-5 with TRBJ2-1; D call uncertain. Germline V lookup: CDR1 MNHEY, CDR2 SVGAGI. The V gene lost 2 bases and the J gene lost 3 bases, with 11 bases spanning the gap. The CDR3 has 15 amino acids. CDR3 bases: TGTGCCAGCAGTTACGGCAGGCACCTCTACAATGAGCAGTTCTTC. Its protein product is CASSYGRHLYNEQFF.

The rearrangement joins TRBV5-1 to TRBJ2-5; D may be TRBD1 or TRBD2 (6 bases each). V lost 4 bases and J 4 bases, leaving 17 bases between the germline ends. Per the germline V gene, CDR1 is SGHRS and CDR2 is YFSETQ. CDR3 length: 15 residues. The DNA for the CDR3 is TGCGCCAGCAGCGACCCGCCGGGGGCTTTAGAGACCCAGTACTTC. It codes for CASSDPPGALETQYF.

This clonotype was counted many times. J is TRBJ2-7 and V is TRBV7-8, with D possibly being TRBD1 (6 bases). Trimming removed 2 bases at V and 5 bases at J, with 13 bases between. Germline V gene data show CDR1 as SGHVS and CDR2 as FQNEAQ. The CDR3 loop spans 14 amino acids. This CDR3 reads CASSLMDSIHEQYF. DNA of the CDR3: TGTGCCAGCAGCTTAATGGACAGTATCCACGAGCAGTACTTC.

The CDR3 DNA reads as TGTGCCAGCAGGCCCTCCGGGACTCTATCCGAAAAACTGTTTTTT. This sequence encodes CASRPSGTLSEKLFF. The rearrangement links TRBV7-2 to TRBJ1-4; TRBD1 is a possible D gene (5 bases). Germline values: CDR1 SGHTA, CDR2 FQGNSA. V lost 6 bases and J 8 bases, leaving 19 bases between the germline ends. The CDR3 is 15 residues long.

A few counts support this clonotype. This chain uses TRBV4-1 with TRBJ2-4, with 7 bases identical to TRBD1. Germline loops: CDR1 MGHRA, CDR2 YSYEKL. V shed 8 bases, J shed 0 bases, and the junction held 10 bases outside the gene matches. The CDR3 totals 16 residues. This CDR3 is CASQGQLGLAKNIQYF. CDR3 coding DNA: TGCGCCAGCCAGGGACAGCTTGGACTAGCCAAAAACATTCAGTACTTC.

The V gene is TRBV28, the J gene TRBJ2-7; either TRBD1 or TRBD2 may supply D (5 bases each). Between the trimmed V and J ends, which lost 2 bases and 12 bases, there was a span of 17 bases. Germline loops: CDR1 MDHEN, CDR2 SYDVKM. The length of the CDR3 is 13 residues. CDR3: CASSLIGWGSVYF. Here the CDR3 DNA reads TGTGCCAGCAGTTTAATTGGATGGGGGAGTGTGTACTTC.